The rows below give T cell receptor beta chains drawn from one sample of a study of vaccination effects on CD4 cells after COVID-19. Profiling relied on immunoSEQ multiplex PCR, and the TCRdb table lists in-frame clones only, not all of them. In the table there are over 60,000 clones, 60% to 80% of which are singletons. For these receptors, no antigen is known. Sequencing was performed on CD4+ T cells from PBMCs cultured with HCoV-NL63 spike peptides, taken before COVID-19 vaccination. All receptors come from a human donor who received a COVID-19 vaccine. The CDR3 runs from the conserved cysteine through the conserved F or W. The D gene is left open where the match is weak. Size tells how often a clone was seen (once, few, many) or the class of an expanded clone, and some rows leave it out.

j_call d_call clone_size v_call cdr3_nt cdr3_aa
TRBJ2-2 TRBD2 - TRBV7-3 TGTGCCAGCAGCCCCTTGGCGGGGGGTCGAACCGGGGAGCTGTTTTTT CASSPLAGGRTGELFF
TRBJ1-2 - - TRBV11-3 TGTGCCAGCAGCTCGTCCAGGGCTAACTATGGCTACACCTTC CASSSSRANYGYTF
TRBJ2-1 - - TRBV3-1/TRBV3-2 TGTGCCAGCAGCCCCCCCTGGGGAGCGGACCTAAACAATGAGCAGTTCTTC CASSPPWGADLNNEQFF
TRBJ1-3 - few TRBV6-5 TGTGCCAGCAGTTACAGCGCAGGCTCTGGAAACACCATATATTTT CASSYSAGSGNTIYF
TRBJ2-5 TRBD2 - TRBV6-2/TRBV6-3 TGTGCCAGCAGTTTCGCGGGGGGGCAGAAGACCCAGTACTTC CASSFAGGQKTQYF
TRBJ1-2 TRBD1 - TRBV18 TGTGCCAGCTCACCAGTCCCGGGACAGGGGTCCTATGGCTACACCTTC CASSPVPGQGSYGYTF
TRBJ1-1 TRBD1 few TRBV6-7 TGTGCCAGCAGTTACAACAGGGGGCGCAACACTGAAGCTTTCTTT CASSYNRGRNTEAFF
TRBJ2-2 - - TRBV25-1 TGTGCCAGCAGTGAAACGTTGGGCAGGGTTAACACCGGGGAGCTGTTTTTT CASSETLGRVNTGELFF
TRBJ1-5 - - TRBV10-1 TGCGCCAGCAGCCGGGATCCCAATCAGCCCCAGCATTTT CASSRDPNQPQHF
TRBJ1-5 - - TRBV7-9 TGTGCCAGCAGTATAAGCAATCAGCCCCAGCATTTT CASSISNQPQHF
TRBJ2-3 TRBD1 - TRBV7-2 TGTGCCAGCAGCTTAGTCCCAGGGGGAAGGGATACGCAGTATTTT CASSLVPGGRDTQYF
TRBJ2-1 - few TRBV12-3/TRBV12-4 TGTGCCAGCAGTTTCGGGCCTTACAATGAGCAGTTCTTC CASSFGPYNEQFF
TRBJ2-1 - - TRBV25-1 TGTGCCAGCAGTGATGTCCTCCCTGGCTCCTACAATGAGCAGTTCTTC CASSDVLPGSYNEQFF
TRBJ1-6 - - TRBV9 TGTGCCAGCAGCGTGGACGGGGTTTATTCACCCCTCCACTTT CASSVDGVYSPLHF
TRBJ2-3 - - TRBV3-1/TRBV3-2 TGTGCCAGCAGCCCGACAGGTTACACAGATACGCAGTATTTT CASSPTGYTDTQYF
TRBJ1-1 - few TRBV30 TGTGCCTGGAGTAACGGGGAGAACACTGAAGCTTTCTTT CAWSNGENTEAFF
TRBJ2-5 TRBD1 - TRBV7-3 TGTGCCAGCAGCGACAGGGGGGGTACAGAGACCCAGTACTTC CASSDRGGTETQYF
TRBJ2-2 TRBD2 - TRBV5-1 TGCGCCAGCAGCTTAGGACTAGCGGGGGGCGCGAACACCGGGGAGCTGTTTTTT CASSLGLAGGANTGELFF
TRBJ2-2 TRBD2 - TRBV6-1 TGTGCCAGCAGTGAAACCCCCCTAGCGGGGGACACCGGGGAGCTGTTTTTT CASSETPLAGDTGELFF
TRBJ1-5 - - TRBV28 TGTGCCAGCAGTTTTGCGTTGGTTCAGCCCCAGCATTTT CASSFALVQPQHF
TRBJ2-2 - - TRBV18 TGTGCCAGCTCACCAGCGAGGAACACCGGGGAGCTGTTTTTT CASSPARNTGELFF
TRBJ2-2 - - TRBV4-2 TGTGCCAGCAGCCCAAATACCAGGGGGAACACCGGGGAGCTGTTTTTT CASSPNTRGNTGELFF
TRBJ1-4 - - TRBV7-6 TGTGCCAGCAGCTTAGGTGGGACCGTATGGGAAAAACTGTTTTTT CASSLGGTVWEKLFF
TRBJ1-5 TRBD1 - TRBV24-1 TGTGCCACCAGTGATGCTCGGGACAGCTATAGCAATCAGCCCCAGCATTTT CATSDARDSYSNQPQHF
TRBJ2-2 - - TRBV9 TGTGCCAGCAGCACCCTAGACGCGAGGAACACCGGGGAGCTGTTTTTT CASSTLDARNTGELFF
TRBJ2-3 TRBD1 - TRBV18 TGTGCCAGCTCGGAGGACAGGGTCACAGATACGCAGTATTTT CASSEDRVTDTQYF
TRBJ2-3 - - TRBV7-2 TGTGCCAGCAGCCAACGACCGGGACAAGACACAGATACGCAGTATTTT CASSQRPGQDTDTQYF
TRBJ1-6 TRBD1 - TRBV18 TGTGCCAGCTCACGAGACAGGGGAAATTCACCCCTCCACTTT CASSRDRGNSPLHF
TRBJ2-5 TRBD2 - TRBV6-6 TGTGCCAGCACTCGGACTAGCGGGGGATTTGGGGAGACCCAGTACTTC CASTRTSGGFGETQYF
TRBJ1-6 - - TRBV6-1 TGTGCCAGCAGTGAAGTGGGGGGTTTTGCCTCCTATAATTCACCCCTCCACTTT CASSEVGGFASYNSPLHF
TRBJ1-1 - - TRBV5-6 TGTGCCAGCAGCCTCGCACGGCAGGGGAACACTGAAGCTTTCTTT CASSLARQGNTEAFF
TRBJ1-2 - - TRBV29-1 TGCAGCGTTGGGGTGCGAGCTAACTATGGCTACACCTTC CSVGVRANYGYTF
TRBJ1-5 TRBD1 - TRBV28 TGTGCCAGCAGTCCGAACGGACAGGGGGGTCAGCCCCAGCATTTT CASSPNGQGGQPQHF
TRBJ2-1 TRBD1 once TRBV6-4 TGTGCCAGCAGTGATTCCTCCAGGACAGGGGCCATCAATGAGCAGTTCTTC CASSDSSRTGAINEQFF
TRBJ2-3 TRBD2 - TRBV7-8 TGTGCCAGCAGCTCCTCATCAGCGGGGGGGACGCAGTATTTT CASSSSSAGGTQYF
TRBJ1-4 - - TRBV5-1 TGCGCCAGCAGCCGGGACACCCTTAATGAAAAACTGTTTTTT CASSRDTLNEKLFF
TRBJ2-1 - - TRBV30 TGTGCCTGGAGTGTTGGGAGGAATGAGCAGTTCTTC CAWSVGRNEQFF
TRBJ2-2 - - TRBV5-1 TGCGCCAGCACCTACCCGGGCGGGACCGGGGAGCTGTTTTTT CASTYPGGTGELFF
TRBJ2-1 TRBD2 - TRBV5-1 TGCGCCAGCAGCCCACCTAACTTGGCGGGGGGGAGTAATGAGCAGTTCTTC CASSPPNLAGGSNEQFF
TRBJ1-6 - - TRBV4-3 TGCGCCAGCAGCCAAGGGGGCAGGGGATCACCCCTCCACTTT CASSQGGRGSPLHF
TRBJ2-1 TRBD1 - TRBV10-3 TGTGCCATCAGTGGGGGACAGGGGTACAATGAGCAGTTCTTC CAISGGQGYNEQFF
TRBJ2-1 - - TRBV7-6 TGTGCCAGCACCCCGGGTGGTACAAATGAGCAGTTCTTC CASTPGGTNEQFF
TRBJ2-5 TRBD1 - TRBV9 TGTGCCAGCAACGTCTTGGGACAGGGTGGAGAGACCCAGTACTTC CASNVLGQGGETQYF
TRBJ2-5 TRBD1 - TRBV2 TGTGCCAGTTTGACCGGGACAGGGGACGAGACCCAGTACTTC CASLTGTGDETQYF
TRBJ2-5 - - TRBV5-1 TGCGCCAGCAGCTTGACGGGACACCAAGAGACCCAGTACTTC CASSLTGHQETQYF
TRBJ1-3 - - TRBV9 TGTGCCAGCAGCCTCGGATCGGTTGGAAACACCATATATTTT CASSLGSVGNTIYF
TRBJ2-1 TRBD1 - TRBV6-5 TGTGCCAGCAGTTACTTGGGGACAGGGGGCTATGAGCAGTTCTTC CASSYLGTGGYEQFF
TRBJ2-5 - once TRBV18 TGTGCCAGCTCACCAGGGACCAAAGAGACCCAGTACTTC CASSPGTKETQYF
TRBJ1-5 - - TRBV19 TGTGCCAGTAGTCTGGCCCGATATCAACCGGTAAGCAATCAGCCCCAGCATTTT CASSLARYQPVSNQPQHF
TRBJ1-2 - - TRBV28 TGTGCCAGCAGGGGGGCCATGGGGGCTTATGGCTACACCTTC CASRGAMGAYGYTF